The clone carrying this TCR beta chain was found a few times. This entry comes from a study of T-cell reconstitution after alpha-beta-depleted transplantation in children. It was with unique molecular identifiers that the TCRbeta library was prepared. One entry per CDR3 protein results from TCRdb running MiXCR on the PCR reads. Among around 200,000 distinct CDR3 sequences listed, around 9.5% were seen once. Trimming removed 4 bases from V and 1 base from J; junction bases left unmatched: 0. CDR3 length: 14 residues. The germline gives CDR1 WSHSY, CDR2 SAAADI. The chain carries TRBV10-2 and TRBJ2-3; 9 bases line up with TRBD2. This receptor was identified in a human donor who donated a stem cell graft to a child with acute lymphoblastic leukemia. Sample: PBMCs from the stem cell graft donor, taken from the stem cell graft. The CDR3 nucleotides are TGCGCCAGCAGTGCTAGCGGGGGCACAGATACGCAGTATTTT. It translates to CASSASGGTDTQYF.